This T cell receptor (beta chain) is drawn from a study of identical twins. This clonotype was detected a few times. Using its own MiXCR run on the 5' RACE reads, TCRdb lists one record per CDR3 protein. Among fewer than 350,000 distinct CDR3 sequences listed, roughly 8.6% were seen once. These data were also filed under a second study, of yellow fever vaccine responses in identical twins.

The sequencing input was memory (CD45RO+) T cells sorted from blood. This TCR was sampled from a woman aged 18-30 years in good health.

As DNA, the CDR3 is TGTGCCAGCAGAGGGGGGATTGCCAACGTCCTGACTTTC. Translation gives CASRGGIANVLTF. The rearrangement links TRBV2 to TRBJ2-6; the D call may be TRBD1 or TRBD2 (6 bases each). Germline V gene data show CDR1 as SNHLY and CDR2 as FYNNEI. With 6 bases removed from V and 7 bases from J, the gap between germline ends came to 10 bases. This CDR3 region has 13 residues.